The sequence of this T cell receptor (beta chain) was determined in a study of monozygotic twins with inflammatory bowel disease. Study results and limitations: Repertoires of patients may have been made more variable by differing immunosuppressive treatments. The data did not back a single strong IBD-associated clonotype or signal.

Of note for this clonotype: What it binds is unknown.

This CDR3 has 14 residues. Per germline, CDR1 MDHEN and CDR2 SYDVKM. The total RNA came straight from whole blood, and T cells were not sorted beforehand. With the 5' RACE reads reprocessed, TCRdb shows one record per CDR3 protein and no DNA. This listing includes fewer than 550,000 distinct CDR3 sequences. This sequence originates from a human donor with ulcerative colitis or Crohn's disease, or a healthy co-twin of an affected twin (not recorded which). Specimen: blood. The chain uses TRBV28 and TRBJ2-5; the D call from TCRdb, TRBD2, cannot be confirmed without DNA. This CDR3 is CATSGRAGQETQYF.